The 6 T cell receptor beta chains reported below all come from one sample, sequenced in a study of PD-1 blockade in classical Hodgkin lymphoma. Documented time point: cycle 4 day 1 (C4D1), after less than 7 weeks of nivolumab. All patients experienced relapse after autologous stem cell transplantation, and brentuximab vedotin exposure was variable. The study purified CD4+ T cells from thawed PBMCs using magnetic negative selection. The data were produced by immunoSEQ multiplex PCR, yet TCRdb's version contains in-frame clones alone and is incomplete. Of 18,000 or so clones in the sample, 75% were seen once. Sequences were derived from CD4+ T cells from blood, sampled before the fourth cycle of nivolumab. All receptors come from a human donor with classical Hodgkin lymphoma.

This clone was detected once. This chain joins TRBV7-2 and TRBJ2-2, with D hard to call. Trimming stripped 5 bases from V and 0 bases from J, with 1 base between. The CDR3 contains 12 residues. Germline V gives CDR1 SGHTA, CDR2 FQGNSA. The CDR3: CASSPNTGELFF. CDR3 nucleotides: TGTGCCAGCAGCCCGAACACCGGGGAGCTGTTTTTT.

V gene TRBV5-6 combines with J gene TRBJ1-3; 7 nucleotides agree with TRBD1. CDR1 SGHDT and CDR2 YYEEEE come from the germline V gene. Germline trimming cut 3 bases from V and 0 bases from J; bases unmatched to any gene: 3. CDR3 length equals 15 residues. The CDR3 is CASSSDRRSGNTIYF. The CDR3 DNA reads TGTGCCAGCAGCTCGGACAGGCGCTCTGGAAACACCATATATTTT.

This clone was detected only once. This chain joins TRBV11-3 and TRBJ2-1; possibly TRBD2 for D (6 bases). The CDR3 consists of 15 residues. Between the trimmed V and J ends, which lost 0 bases and 5 bases, there was a span of 11 bases. The germline CDR1 and CDR2 sequences are SGHNT and YENEEA. Here the CDR3 reads CASSLDGAGNNEQFF. The CDR3 DNA sequence: TGTGCCAGCAGCTTAGATGGGGCGGGGAACAATGAGCAGTTCTTC.

This clone was counted once. This chain joins TRBV7-6 and TRBJ2-1, with D perhaps given as TRBD1 or TRBD2 (5 bases each). The CDR3 length is 14 residues. CDR1 is SGHVS, CDR2 FNYEAQ, per germline. Deletions cut 5 bases from V and 10 bases from J, with 18 bases between. The CDR3 DNA follows: TGTGCCAGCAGCCTCGGGACGGCTCAAGGGGAGCAGTTCTTC. It encodes CASSLGTAQGEQFF. The entire variable domain, with the rest obtained from reference TRBV7-6 and TRBJ2-1, is as follows: GAGVSQSPRYKVTKRGQDVALRCDPISGHVSLYWYRQALGQGPEFLTYFNYEAQQDKSGLPNDRFSAERPEGSISTLTIQRTEQRDSAMYRCASSLGTAQGEQFFGPGTRLTVL.

J is TRBJ1-4 and V is TRBV5-4; possibly TRBD1 for D (5 bases). V lost 0 bases and J 7 bases, leaving 13 bases between the germline ends. The CDR3 spans 15 residues. From germline, CDR1 is SGHNT and CDR2 YYREEE (reference sequence). CDR3 DNA: TGTGCCAGCAGCTTGGAGTGGGACCGTGGTGAAAAACTGTTTTTT. Amino acids: CASSLEWDRGEKLFF.

The chain recombines TRBV9 with TRBJ2-5, with 10 bases fitting TRBD2. TRBJ2-7 matches the DNA end more closely, so the J call is doubtful. In germline, CDR1 is SGDLS, CDR2 YYNGEE. The CDR3 loop spans 16 amino acids. The CDR3 DNA is TGTGCCAGCAGCGTAGGTTCTAGCGGGGGTACCTACGAGCAGTACTTC. Its translation: CASSVGSSGGTYEQYF.